This TCR beta chain was sequenced for a study of long-term antiretroviral therapy in people with HIV. A v3.0 immunoSEQ assay was performed at survey level. Per sample, sequencing targeted roughly 40,000-55,000 T-cell genomes. Sequencing was performed with immunoSEQ multiplex PCR; in TCRdb, only in-frame clones are kept and a portion is missing. The sample yields about 30,000 clones, approximately 81% seen once. Trimming removed 4 bases from V and 4 bases from J, with 12 bases in between. The CDR3 length is 14 residues. Germline lookup yields CDR1 SGHRS and CDR2 YFSETQ. There are a few counts of this clone. Its specificity is unknown. Study observations and caveats: Unavailable data included ART adherence, viral resistance and therapy changes (switches in treatment). Clonal populations expanded prior to ART predominated within the repertoire at all time points.

This rearrangement joins TRBV5-1 to TRBJ2-1; a weak D match, TRBD1 (6 bases). The material was unsorted PBMCs, obtained roughly 2.8 years before starting antiretroviral therapy. The clonotype was recovered from a woman aged 25 to 45 with HIV. CDR3 DNA: TGCGCCAGCAGCGAGTTGGGACAATACAATGAGCAGTTCTTC. Amino acid sequence: CASSELGQYNEQFF.